The subject of this entry is one T cell receptor beta chain. Trimming took 2 bases from V and 2 from J, leaving 12 bases between them. Germline CDR1 is MNHEY and CDR2 is SVGAGI. The CDR3 is made up of 16 amino acids. The data were obtained in a study of blood T cell repertoires in COVID-19. TCRdb's copy holds only in-frame clones and misses some; the assay was immunoSEQ multiplex PCR. This sample has about 320,000 clones; roughly 90% occur once, and the top ten carry 3.9%. Recruits, aged roughly 18 to 95 years, lived in around 24 US areas. Within 2 weeks of study entry, exposed participants had contacted a PCR-confirmed or clinician-diagnosed COVID-19 case.

This clonotype was sampled from a woman in her 30s who had been exposed to COVID-19. Sequencing was performed on PBMCs or T cells enriched from blood (not recorded which). V is TRBV6-5 and J is TRBJ2-2; TRBD1 is a possible D gene (6 bases). CDR3 DNA: TGTGCCAGCAGTTACCTCCGGGACATAAACACCGGGGAGCTGTTTTTT. It specifies CASSYLRDINTGELFF.